This T cell receptor beta chain was documented in a study of blood T cells in healthy people across ages. Study-level information: Per two T cells, about one barcoded beta molecule was captured through template switching. Overall study results and limits: Both higher diversity and more naive CD4+ cells marked long-lived donors when set against aged donors.

This clonotype came up a few times. Antigen: not known. Combining a sample-barcoded 5' primer with a J-beta primer mix, a second PCR ran for roughly 7 to 11 cycles. With 12 random nucleotides, a template-switch adaptor tagged each individual cDNA molecule. TCRdb re-called the 5' RACE reads through MiXCR, storing one row per CDR3 protein. The repertoire includes 1.5 million to 2 million distinct CDR3 sequences, roughly two fifths of them detected once, and about 23% sits in the top ten. Sequencing was performed on blood. The receptor's source is a human donor in good health.

This CDR3 is CASSQGRASSYGYTF. CDR3 nucleotide sequence: TGTGCCAGCAGCCAAGGACGGGCTTCTAGCTATGGCTACACCTTC. The chain employs TRBV4-2 and TRBJ1-2; D unresolved. The CDR3 spans 15 residues. Germline V gene lookup returns CDR1 LGHNA and CDR2 YNFKEQ. Deletions cut 1 base from V and 4 bases from J, with 13 bases between.